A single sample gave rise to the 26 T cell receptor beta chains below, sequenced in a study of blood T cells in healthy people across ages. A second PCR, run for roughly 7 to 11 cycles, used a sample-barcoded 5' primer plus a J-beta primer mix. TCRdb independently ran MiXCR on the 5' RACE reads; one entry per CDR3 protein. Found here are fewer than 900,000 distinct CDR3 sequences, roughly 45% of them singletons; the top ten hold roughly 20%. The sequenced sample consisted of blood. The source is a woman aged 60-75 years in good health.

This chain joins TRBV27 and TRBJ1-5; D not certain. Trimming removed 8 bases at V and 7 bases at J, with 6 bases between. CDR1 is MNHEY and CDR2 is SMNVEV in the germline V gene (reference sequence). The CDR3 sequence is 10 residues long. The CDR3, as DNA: TGTGCCAGCCCGGGCCAGCCCCAGCATTTT. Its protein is CASPGQPQHF.

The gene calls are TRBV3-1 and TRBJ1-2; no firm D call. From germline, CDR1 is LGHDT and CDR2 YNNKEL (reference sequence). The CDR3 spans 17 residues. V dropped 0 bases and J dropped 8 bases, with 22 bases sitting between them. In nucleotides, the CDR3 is TGTGCCAGCAGCCAAGACCCGAACCCCCCTTCAGGCGGAGGCTACACCTTC. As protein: CASSQDPNPPSGGGYTF. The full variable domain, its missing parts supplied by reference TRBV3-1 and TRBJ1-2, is DTAVSQTPKYLVTQMGNDKSIKCEQNLGHDTMYWYKQDSKKFLKIMFSYNNKELIINETVPNRFSPKSPDKAHLNLHINSLELGDSAVYFCASSQDPNPPSGGGYTFGSGTRLTVV.

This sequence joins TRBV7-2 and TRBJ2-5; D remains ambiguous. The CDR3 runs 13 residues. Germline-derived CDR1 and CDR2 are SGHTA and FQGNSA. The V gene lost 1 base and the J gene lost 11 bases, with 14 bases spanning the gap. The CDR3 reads CASSLEEIGEQYF. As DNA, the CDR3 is TGTGCCAGCAGCTTAGAAGAAATTGGTGAGCAGTACTTC.

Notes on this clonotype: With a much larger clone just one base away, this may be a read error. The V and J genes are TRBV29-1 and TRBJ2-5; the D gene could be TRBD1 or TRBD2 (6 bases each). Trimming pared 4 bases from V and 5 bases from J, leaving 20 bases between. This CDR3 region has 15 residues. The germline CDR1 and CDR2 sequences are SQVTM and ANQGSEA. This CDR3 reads CSVGGPSDGGETQYF. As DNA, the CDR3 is TGCAGCGTTGGGGGGCCTTCCGATGGGGGGGAGACCCAGTACTTC. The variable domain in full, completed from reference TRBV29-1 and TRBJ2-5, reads SAVISQKPSRDICQRGTSLTIQCQVDSQVTMMFWYRQQPGQSLTLIATANQGSEATYESGFVIDKFPISRPNLTFSTLTVSNMSPEDSSIYLCSVGGPSDGGETQYFGPGTRLLVL.

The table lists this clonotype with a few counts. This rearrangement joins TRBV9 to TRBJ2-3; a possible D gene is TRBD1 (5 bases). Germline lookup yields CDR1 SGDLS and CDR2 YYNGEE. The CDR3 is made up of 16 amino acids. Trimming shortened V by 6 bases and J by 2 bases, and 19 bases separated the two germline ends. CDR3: CASTRSYGANTDTQYF. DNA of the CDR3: TGTGCCAGCACCAGATCTTATGGGGCCAACACAGATACGCAGTATTTT.

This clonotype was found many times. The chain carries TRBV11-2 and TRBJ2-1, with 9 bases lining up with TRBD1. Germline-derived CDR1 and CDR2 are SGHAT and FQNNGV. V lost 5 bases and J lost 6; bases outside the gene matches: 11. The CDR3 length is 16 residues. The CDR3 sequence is CASSRGGQGNTNEQFF. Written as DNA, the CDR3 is TGTGCCAGCAGCAGGGGCGGACAGGGGAATACCAATGAGCAGTTCTTC.

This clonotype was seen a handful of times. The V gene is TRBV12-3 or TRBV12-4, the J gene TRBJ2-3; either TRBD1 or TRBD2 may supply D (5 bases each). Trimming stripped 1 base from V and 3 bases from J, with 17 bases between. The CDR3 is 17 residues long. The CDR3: CASSLGVGAGGTDTQYF. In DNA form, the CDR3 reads TGTGCCAGCAGTTTAGGGGTCGGGGCCGGCGGTACAGATACGCAGTATTTT.

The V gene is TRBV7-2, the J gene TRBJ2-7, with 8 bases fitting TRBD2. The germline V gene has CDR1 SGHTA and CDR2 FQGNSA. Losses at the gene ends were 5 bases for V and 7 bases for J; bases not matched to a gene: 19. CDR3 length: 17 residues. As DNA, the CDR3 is TGTGCCAGCAGCCCAGGCTGGAGCGGGAGCTCCTACAATGAGCAGTACTTC. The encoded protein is CASSPGWSGSSYNEQYF.

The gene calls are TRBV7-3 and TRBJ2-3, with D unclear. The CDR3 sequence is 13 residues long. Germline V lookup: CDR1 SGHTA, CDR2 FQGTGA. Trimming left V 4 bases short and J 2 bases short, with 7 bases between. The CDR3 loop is CASSSLNTDTQYF. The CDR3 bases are TGTGCCAGCAGCTCCCTGAACACAGATACGCAGTATTTT.

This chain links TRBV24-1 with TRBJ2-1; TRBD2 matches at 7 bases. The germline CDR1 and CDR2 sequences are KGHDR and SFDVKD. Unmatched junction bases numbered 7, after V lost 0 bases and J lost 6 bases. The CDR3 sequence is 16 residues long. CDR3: CATSDLRGSTGNEQFF. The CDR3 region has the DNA TGTGCCACCAGTGATTTGCGCGGGAGTACCGGCAATGAGCAGTTCTTC.

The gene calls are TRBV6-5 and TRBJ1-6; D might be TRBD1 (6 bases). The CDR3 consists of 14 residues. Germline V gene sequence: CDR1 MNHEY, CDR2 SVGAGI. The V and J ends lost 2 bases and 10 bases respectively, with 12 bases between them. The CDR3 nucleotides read TGTGCCAGCAGTTACACCACAGGGACCTCACCCCTCCACTTT. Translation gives CASSYTTGTSPLHF.

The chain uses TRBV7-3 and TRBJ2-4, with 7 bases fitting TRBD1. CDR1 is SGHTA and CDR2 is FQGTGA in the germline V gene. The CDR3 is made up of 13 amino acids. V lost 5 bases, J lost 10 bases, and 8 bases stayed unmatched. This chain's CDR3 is CASSMGQSPIQYF. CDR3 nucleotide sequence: TGTGCCAGCAGCATGGGACAGAGCCCAATTCAGTACTTC.

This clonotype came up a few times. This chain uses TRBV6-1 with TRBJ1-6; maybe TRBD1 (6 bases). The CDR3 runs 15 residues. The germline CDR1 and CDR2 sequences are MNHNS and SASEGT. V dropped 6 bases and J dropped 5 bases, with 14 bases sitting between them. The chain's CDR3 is CASSEHRTDNSPLHF. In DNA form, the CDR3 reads TGTGCCAGCAGCGAGCACCGGACAGATAATTCACCCCTCCACTTT.

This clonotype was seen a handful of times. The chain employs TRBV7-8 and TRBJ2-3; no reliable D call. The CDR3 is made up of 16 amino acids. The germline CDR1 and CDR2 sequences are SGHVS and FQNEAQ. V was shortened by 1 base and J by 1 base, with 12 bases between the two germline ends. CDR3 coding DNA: TGTGCCAGCAGCTTAGGCCATCTGGCAGGCACAGATACGCAGTATTTT. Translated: CASSLGHLAGTDTQYF.

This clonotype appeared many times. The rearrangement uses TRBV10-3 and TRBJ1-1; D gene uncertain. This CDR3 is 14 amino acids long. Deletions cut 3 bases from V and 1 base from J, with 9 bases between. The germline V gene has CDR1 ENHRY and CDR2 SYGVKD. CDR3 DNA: TGTGCCATCAGTGAATCGCGGCGGAACACTGAAGCTTTCTTT. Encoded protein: CAISESRRNTEAFF.

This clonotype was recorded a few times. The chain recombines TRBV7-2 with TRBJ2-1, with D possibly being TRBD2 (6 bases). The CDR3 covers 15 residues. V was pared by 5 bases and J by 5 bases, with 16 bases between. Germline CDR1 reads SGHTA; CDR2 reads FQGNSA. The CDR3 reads CASSQTSRGNNEQFF. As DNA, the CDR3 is TGTGCCAGCAGCCAGACTAGTAGGGGAAACAATGAGCAGTTCTTC.

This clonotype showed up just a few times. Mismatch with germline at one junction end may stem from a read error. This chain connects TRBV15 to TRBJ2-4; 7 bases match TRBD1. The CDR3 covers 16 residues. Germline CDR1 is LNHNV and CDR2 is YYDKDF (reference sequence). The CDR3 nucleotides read TGTGCCACCAGCAGAGATCGAGGGGGCGCCGGGAACATTCGGTACTTC. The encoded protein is CATSRDRGGAGNIRYF.

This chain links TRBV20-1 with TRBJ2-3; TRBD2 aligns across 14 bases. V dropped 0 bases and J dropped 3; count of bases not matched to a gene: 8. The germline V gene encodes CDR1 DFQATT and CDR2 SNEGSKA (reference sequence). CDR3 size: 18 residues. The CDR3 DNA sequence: TGCAGTGCTAGAGACCAAGGACTAGCGGGGGGACTAACAGATACGCAGTATTTT. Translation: CSARDQGLAGGLTDTQYF.

The CDR3 DNA reads as TGTGCCAGCAGCGCCGGACTAGCGGGAGCGGTAGATACGCAGTATTTT. The encoded protein is CASSAGLAGAVDTQYF. The rearrangement uses TRBV9 and TRBJ2-3; TRBD2 matches 13 bases. This CDR3 is built from 16 residues. V shed 3 bases and J 5 bases; nucleotides not matched to a gene: 6. The germline V gene encodes CDR1 SGDLS and CDR2 YYNGEE.

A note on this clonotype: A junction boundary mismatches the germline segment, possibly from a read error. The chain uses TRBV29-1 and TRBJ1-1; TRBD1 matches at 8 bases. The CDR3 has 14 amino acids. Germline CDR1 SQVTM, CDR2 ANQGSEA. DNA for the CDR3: TGCAGCGTTGGGACAGGGCGGGGAAACACTGGAGCTTTCTTT. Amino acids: CSVGTGRGNTGAFF.

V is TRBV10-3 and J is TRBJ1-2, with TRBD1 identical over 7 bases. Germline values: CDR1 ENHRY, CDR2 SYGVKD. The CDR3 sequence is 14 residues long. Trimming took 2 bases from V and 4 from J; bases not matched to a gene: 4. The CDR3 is CAISERQGGYGYTF. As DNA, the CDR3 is TGTGCCATCAGTGAGCGACAGGGCGGCTATGGCTACACCTTC.

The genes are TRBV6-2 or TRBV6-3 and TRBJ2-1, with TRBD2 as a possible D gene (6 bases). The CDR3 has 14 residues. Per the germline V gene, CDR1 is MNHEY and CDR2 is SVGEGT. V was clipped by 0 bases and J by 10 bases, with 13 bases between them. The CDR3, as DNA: TGTGCCAGCAGTTACTCGGGGGGATCCTACGAGCAGTTCTTC. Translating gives CASSYSGGSYEQFF.

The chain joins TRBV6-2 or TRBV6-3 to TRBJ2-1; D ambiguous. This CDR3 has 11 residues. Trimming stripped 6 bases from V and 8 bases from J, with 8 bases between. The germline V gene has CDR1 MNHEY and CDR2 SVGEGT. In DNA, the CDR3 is TGTGCCAGCAGAAGCTGGGATGAGCAGTTCTTC. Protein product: CASRSWDEQFF.

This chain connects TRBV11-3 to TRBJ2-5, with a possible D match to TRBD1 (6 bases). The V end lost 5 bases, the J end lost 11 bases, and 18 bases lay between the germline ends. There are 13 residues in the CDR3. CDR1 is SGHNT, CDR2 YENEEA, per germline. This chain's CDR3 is CASSLQGSYGQYF. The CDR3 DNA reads TGTGCCAGCAGCCTACAGGGCTCCTACGGGCAGTACTTC.

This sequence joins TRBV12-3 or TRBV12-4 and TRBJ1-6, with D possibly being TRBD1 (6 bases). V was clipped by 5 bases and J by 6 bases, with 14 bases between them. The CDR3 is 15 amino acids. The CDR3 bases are TGTGCCAGCAGTCAAGGACAGACTTTTAATTCACCCCTCCACTTT. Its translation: CASSQGQTFNSPLHF.

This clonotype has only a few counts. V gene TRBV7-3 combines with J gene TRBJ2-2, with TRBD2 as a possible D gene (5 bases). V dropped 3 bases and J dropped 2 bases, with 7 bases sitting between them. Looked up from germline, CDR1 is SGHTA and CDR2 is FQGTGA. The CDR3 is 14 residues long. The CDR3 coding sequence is TGTGCCAGCAGCTTGACGGGAAACACCGGGGAGCTGTTTTTT. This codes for CASSLTGNTGELFF.